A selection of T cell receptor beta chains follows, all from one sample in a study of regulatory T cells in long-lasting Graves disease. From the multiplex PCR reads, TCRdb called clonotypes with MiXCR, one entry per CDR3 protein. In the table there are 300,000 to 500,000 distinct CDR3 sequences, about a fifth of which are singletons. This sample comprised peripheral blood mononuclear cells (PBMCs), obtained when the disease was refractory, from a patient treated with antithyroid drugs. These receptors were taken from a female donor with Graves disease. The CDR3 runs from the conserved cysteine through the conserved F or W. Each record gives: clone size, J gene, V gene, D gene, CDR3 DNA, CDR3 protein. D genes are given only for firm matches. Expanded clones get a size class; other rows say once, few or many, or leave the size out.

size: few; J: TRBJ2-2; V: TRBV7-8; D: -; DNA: TGTGCCAGCAGCCAACTACAGGTCACGGCTGCCCGGGAGCTGTTTTTT; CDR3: CASSQLQVTAARELFF
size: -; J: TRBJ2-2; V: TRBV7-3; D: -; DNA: TGTGCCAGCAGCTTAACCCACACCGGGGAGCTGTTTTTT; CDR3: CASSLTHTGELFF
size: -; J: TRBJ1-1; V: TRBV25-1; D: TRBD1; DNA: TGTGCCAGCAGCACCTTAGGGGGACAGACCGCTTTCTTT; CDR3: CASSTLGGQTAFF
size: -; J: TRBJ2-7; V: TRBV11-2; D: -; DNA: TGTGCCAGCAGCTTAGCTGGTGCCAGCCGCGAGCAGTACTTC; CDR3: CASSLAGASREQYF
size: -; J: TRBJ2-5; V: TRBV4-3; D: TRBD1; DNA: TGCGCCAGCAGCCATCCAGGGGGTAGGGAGACCCAGTACTTC; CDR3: CASSHPGGRETQYF
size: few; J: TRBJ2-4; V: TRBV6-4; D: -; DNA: TGTGCCAGCAGTTTCCCCCGGACTAATCGTCTGATCTTC; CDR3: CASSFPRTNRLIF
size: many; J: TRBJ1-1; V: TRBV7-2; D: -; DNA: TGTGCCAGCAGCCCAAGGACATCCGTCCCTGAAGCTTTCTTT; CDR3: CASSPRTSVPEAFF
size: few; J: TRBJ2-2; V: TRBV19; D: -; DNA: TGTGCCTGTTTGGGGACGAACACCGGGGAGCTGTTTTTT; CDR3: CACLGTNTGELFF
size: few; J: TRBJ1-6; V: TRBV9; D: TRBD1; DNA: TGTGCCAGCAGCGTGACAGGGATCAATTCACCCCTCCACTTT; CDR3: CASSVTGINSPLHF
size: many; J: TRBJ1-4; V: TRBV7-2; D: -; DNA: TGTGCCAGCAGCTACTCACTCATGGCCGCCGCAACTAATGAAAAACTGTTTTTT; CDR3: CASSYSLMAAATNEKLFF
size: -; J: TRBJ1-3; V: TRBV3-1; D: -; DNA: TGTGCCAGCAGGGGTCAAGGAAACACCATATATTTT; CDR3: CASRGQGNTIYF
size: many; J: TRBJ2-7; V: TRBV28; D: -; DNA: TGTGCCAGCAGTTTACAGGAATACGAGCAGTACTTC; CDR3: CASSLQEYEQYF